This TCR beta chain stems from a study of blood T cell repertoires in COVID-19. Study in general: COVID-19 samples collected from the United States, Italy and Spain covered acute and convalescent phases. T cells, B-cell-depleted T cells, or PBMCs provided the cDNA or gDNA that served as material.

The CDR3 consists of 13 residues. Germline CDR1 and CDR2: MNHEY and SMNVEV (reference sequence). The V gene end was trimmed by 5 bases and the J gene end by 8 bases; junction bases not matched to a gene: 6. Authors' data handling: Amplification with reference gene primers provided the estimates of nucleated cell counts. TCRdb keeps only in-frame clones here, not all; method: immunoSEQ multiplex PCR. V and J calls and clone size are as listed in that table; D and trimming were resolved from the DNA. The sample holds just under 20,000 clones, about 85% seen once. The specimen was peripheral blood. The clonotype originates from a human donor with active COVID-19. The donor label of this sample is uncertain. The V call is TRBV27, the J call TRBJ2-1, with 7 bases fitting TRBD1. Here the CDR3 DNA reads TGTGCCAGCAGTATGACAGGGCGCGATGAGCAGTTCTTC. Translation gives CASSMTGRDEQFF.